A selection of T cell receptor beta chains follows, all from one sample in a study of shared clonotypes between healthy human individuals. Only in-frame clones appear in the TCRdb table, and some are missing; sequencing was by immunoSEQ multiplex PCR. The sample records roughly 810,000 clones, roughly 96% being singletons. Sequenced sample: naive CD8+ T cells sorted from blood. These receptors originate from a man aged 25-45 years in good health. Each CDR3 is given with its conserved first and last residue. The D gene is left open where the match is weak. Clone size is shown for a subset of rows, as once, few, many or a class of expanded clone.

length,J,D,size,V,DNA,CDR3
14,TRBJ2-7,NA,NA,TRBV27,TGTGCCAGCAGTTCAGGGGGGTTCGCCTACGAGCAGTACTTC,CASSSGGFAYEQYF
18,TRBJ2-7,NA,NA,TRBV13,TGTGCCAGCAGCGTCGGGACCGCCGGGGGACTTCGACCCTACGAGCAGTACTTC,CASSVGTAGGLRPYEQYF
16,TRBJ2-7,NA,NA,TRBV19,TGTGCCAGTAGTGCGCACCCGGGTGGCGAATCCTACGAGCAGTACTTC,CASSAHPGGESYEQYF
11,TRBJ1-1,NA,NA,TRBV28,TGTGCCAGCACCTCAAACACTGAAGCTTTCTTT,CASTSNTEAFF
13,TRBJ2-7,NA,NA,TRBV10-1,TGCGCCAGCAGTGCGGGACACTCCTACGAGCAGTACTTC,CASSAGHSYEQYF
16,TRBJ2-3,TRBD1,NA,TRBV4-3,TGCGCCAGCAGCCAAACGCCGGGACAGGGGGCAGATACGCAGTATTTT,CASSQTPGQGADTQYF
17,TRBJ2-3,NA,NA,TRBV5-4,TGTGCCAGCAGCTTGATGGGTAGCGGAGCCTCCACAGATACGCAGTATTTT,CASSLMGSGASTDTQYF
12,TRBJ2-2,NA,NA,TRBV29-1,TGCAGCGTCCGATCATACACCGGGGAGCTGTTTTTT,CSVRSYTGELFF
17,TRBJ2-1,TRBD2,NA,TRBV7-9,TGTGCCAGCAGCGTACAGAAGCGGGAAAGCTCCTACAATGAGCAGTTCTTC,CASSVQKRESSYNEQFF
15,TRBJ2-1,TRBD2,NA,TRBV27,TGTGCCAGCAGTTCCGGACTAGCGGGATTGAGAGAGCAGTTCTTC,CASSSGLAGLREQFF
16,TRBJ1-2,NA,NA,TRBV19,TGTGCCAGTAGTATTTTATTGGTACAGCCTAACTATGGCTACACCTTC,CASSILLVQPNYGYTF
13,TRBJ2-3,NA,once,TRBV10-1,TGCGCCAGCAGTGAGTCGATCCCAGATACGCAGTATTTT,CASSESIPDTQYF
12,TRBJ2-1,NA,NA,TRBV6-6,TGTGCCAGCAGTTATGAGGGAAATGAGCAGTTCTTC,CASSYEGNEQFF
17,TRBJ1-5,TRBD1,NA,TRBV11-2,TGTGCCAGCAGCTCGACAGGGGGCGGCTATAGCAATCAGCCCCAGCATTTT,CASSSTGGGYSNQPQHF
13,TRBJ2-1,NA,NA,TRBV5-1,TGCGCCAGCAGAGGACTACCCGAAAATGAGCAGTTCTTC,CASRGLPENEQFF
14,TRBJ2-1,TRBD1,NA,TRBV28,TGTGCCAGCAGTTTGGGACAGGAATTGGATGAGCAGTTCTTC,CASSLGQELDEQFF
14,TRBJ2-7,TRBD1,NA,TRBV7-6,TGTGCCAGCAGCCAATTGACAGGGCCCTACGAGCAGTACTTC,CASSQLTGPYEQYF
13,TRBJ1-3,TRBD1,NA,TRBV29-1,TGCAGCGATTGGGGGACAGGGGGAAACACCATATATTTT,CSDWGTGGNTIYF
14,TRBJ2-4,TRBD2,NA,TRBV27,TGTGCCAGCAGTTTAACAGCGGGGCTAGACATTCAGTACTTC,CASSLTAGLDIQYF
16,TRBJ2-5,TRBD2,NA,TRBV7-3,TGTGCCAGCAGCTTCGGACTAGGTCCCTTACAAGAGACCCAGTACTTC,CASSFGLGPLQETQYF
15,TRBJ1-1,NA,NA,TRBV15,TGTGCCACCAGCAGAGCAGGTCGTATGAACACTGAAGCTTTCTTT,CATSRAGRMNTEAFF
16,TRBJ2-1,NA,NA,TRBV7-2,TGTGCCAGCAGCTGGATAGCGGGACAGCGCGACAATGAGCAGTTCTTC,CASSWIAGQRDNEQFF
14,TRBJ1-2,NA,NA,TRBV7-9,TGTGCCAGCAGCTTCTCAGAGCCGGGCTATGGCTACACCTTC,CASSFSEPGYGYTF
14,TRBJ2-2,NA,NA,TRBV7-8,TGTGCCAGCAGCGACGGACTGAACACCGGGGAGCTGTTTTTT,CASSDGLNTGELFF
16,TRBJ2-5,NA,NA,TRBV7-9,TGTGCCAGCAGCTTAATAGGGAAAGGGGCACAAGAGACCCAGTACTTC,CASSLIGKGAQETQYF
14,TRBJ2-3,NA,NA,TRBV4-1,TGCGCCAGCAGCCAAGGCGTTCGCGCAGATACGCAGTATTTT,CASSQGVRADTQYF
13,TRBJ2-7,TRBD1,NA,TRBV18,TGTGCCAGCTCAGCCGGGACAGCGGACGAGCAGTACTTC,CASSAGTADEQYF
14,TRBJ2-1,TRBD2,NA,TRBV5-1,TGCGCCAGCTGGGGAGCGGGAGGGAGGAATGAGCAGTTCTTC,CASWGAGGRNEQFF
14,TRBJ2-3,NA,NA,TRBV5-1,TGCGCCAGCAGCCCACAAGTACCCCTAGATACGCAGTATTTT,CASSPQVPLDTQYF
15,TRBJ1-4,NA,NA,TRBV6-1,TGTGCCAGCAGTGAAGCGCTGGGATTTGAAGAAAAACTGTTTTTT,CASSEALGFEEKLFF
15,TRBJ1-5,TRBD1,NA,TRBV4-1,TGCGCCAGCAGCCCCGGGACAGGGGTTCATCAGCCCCAGCATTTT,CASSPGTGVHQPQHF
13,TRBJ1-4,NA,few,TRBV4-1,TGCGCCAGCAGCCAAGGCACAGATGAAAAACTGTTTTTT,CASSQGTDEKLFF
16,TRBJ1-5,NA,NA,TRBV27,TGTGCCAGTAAGGAGGGGGGAGGATATAGCAATCAGCCCCAGCATTTT,CASKEGGGYSNQPQHF
14,TRBJ1-5,NA,NA,TRBV5-8,TGTGCCAGCAGCTTGTCGGGGATCAATCAGCCCCAGCATTTT,CASSLSGINQPQHF
15,TRBJ1-5,TRBD1,NA,TRBV28,TGTGCCAGCAGTTTACGGCAGGGGGCTAATCAGCCCCAGCATTTT,CASSLRQGANQPQHF
12,TRBJ2-2,NA,once,TRBV5-7,TGTGCCAGCAGCCTAGCGACCGGGGAGCTGTTTTTT,CASSLATGELFF
16,TRBJ2-1,TRBD2,NA,TRBV7-6,TGTGCCAGCTACCCCCTGCTAACGGGAGGGCACAATGAGCAGTTCTTC,CASYPLLTGGHNEQFF
16,TRBJ2-1,NA,NA,TRBV2,TGTGCCAGCAGTGCCCGTAGCGTGACCCCCTACAATGAGCAGTTCTTC,CASSARSVTPYNEQFF
17,TRBJ2-7,TRBD1,NA,TRBV10-3,TGTGCCATCAGTGAGTCGAATTTTGGACAGGGGGCTTACGAGCAGTACTTC,CAISESNFGQGAYEQYF
16,TRBJ1-1,NA,NA,TRBV11-2,TGTGCCAGCAGCTCAACCTTAAGGGTTACCGGAACTGAAGCTTTCTTT,CASSSTLRVTGTEAFF
13,TRBJ2-3,NA,NA,TRBV27,TGTGCCAGCAGCCGGACACTCACAGATACGCAGTATTTT,CASSRTLTDTQYF
15,TRBJ1-1,NA,few,TRBV25-1,TGTGCCAGCAGTGCCTCGGGTGGGGGGAACACTGAAGCTTTCTTT,CASSASGGGNTEAFF
14,TRBJ2-1,NA,NA,TRBV7-9,TGTGCCAGCAGAGCCCAGTCCCCCTACAATGAGCAGTTCTTC,CASRAQSPYNEQFF
17,TRBJ2-7,TRBD2,NA,TRBV11-2,TGTGCCAGCAGCTTAGATCGGCCAGCGGGGACCTCCTACGAGCAGTACTTC,CASSLDRPAGTSYEQYF
14,TRBJ2-7,NA,NA,TRBV7-9,TGTGCCAGCAGCCCGGACGGAACGTCCTACGAGCAGTACTTC,CASSPDGTSYEQYF